Shown below are 24 T cell receptor beta chains from a single sample sequenced in a study of PD-1 blockade in classical Hodgkin lymphoma. The assay was immunoSEQ multiplex PCR, and TCRdb's table has in-frame clones only and misses some. This sample has approximately 59,000 clones, with approximately 89% found just once. Each patient experienced a relapse that followed autologous stem cell transplantation, and brentuximab vedotin exposure varied. The material sequenced was peripheral blood mononuclear cells (PBMCs), taken before the second cycle of nivolumab. The source is a human donor with classical Hodgkin lymphoma.

V usage is TRBV7-6 and J usage is TRBJ2-7; the D is unclear. Germline lookup yields CDR1 SGHVS and CDR2 FNYEAQ. V lost 0 bases to trimming and J lost 7 bases, with 4 bases between them. The CDR3 runs 11 residues. This CDR3 reads CASSLAREQYF. CDR3 DNA sequence: TGTGCCAGCAGCTTAGCTCGGGAGCAGTACTTC. Looking up the rest from reference TRBV7-6 and TRBJ2-7 gives the full variable domain: GAGVSQSPRYKVTKRGQDVALRCDPISGHVSLYWYRQALGQGPEFLTYFNYEAQQDKSGLPNDRFSAERPEGSISTLTIQRTEQRDSAMYRCASSLAREQYFGPGTRLTVT.

J is TRBJ1-6 and V is TRBV5-1; 9 bases map to TRBD1. With V trimmed by 1 base and J by 13 bases, 9 bases remained unmatched. The CDR3 loop spans 15 amino acids. CDR1 and CDR2 (germline): SGHRS, YFSETQ. CDR3 coding DNA: TGCGCCAGCAGCTTGTATAGGACAGGGGCCCCCCCCCTCCACTTT. Protein: CASSLYRTGAPPLHF.

This clone was picked up one time. The chain is built from TRBV14 and TRBJ2-7, with no clear D. Germline CDR1 SGHDN, CDR2 FVKESK. The CDR3 is 12 amino acids. The germline V and J ends were trimmed by 0 bases and 10 bases, with 10 bases remaining between them. In DNA form, the CDR3 reads TGTGCCAGCAGCCAAGATAATGATCGACAGTACTTC. It yields the protein CASSQDNDRQYF. Full variable domain (rest looked up from reference TRBV14 and TRBJ2-7): EAGVTQFPSHSVIEKGQTVTLRCDPISGHDNLYWYRRVMGKEIKFLLHFVKESKQDESGMPNNRFLAERTGGTYSTLKVQPAELEDSGVYFCASSQDNDRQYFGPGTRLTVT.

The chain uses TRBV5-5 and TRBJ2-1; 7 bases are a match to TRBD2. The germline gives CDR1 SGHKS, CDR2 YYEKEE (reference sequence). CDR3 length equals 17 residues. V was pared by 0 bases and J by 0 bases, with 6 bases of the junction left unmatched. The CDR3 DNA reads TGTGCCAGCAGCTTGGTATTTGGCGGGAGCTCCTACAATGAGCAGTTCTTC. Translating it yields CASSLVFGGSSYNEQFF.

This clone appeared a single time. The chain has TRBV5-6 and TRBJ2-7; no clear D. The V end was cut by 1 base, the J end by 1 base, with 6 bases between. The CDR3 is 13 residues long. Germline CDR1 is SGHDT and CDR2 is YYEEEE. The CDR3 DNA reads TGTGCCAGCAGCTTGATGGGTTCCTACGAGCAGTACTTC. Amino acids: CASSLMGSYEQYF.

The gene calls are TRBV6-5 and TRBJ2-5, with D tentatively TRBD1 (5 bases). Germline V CDR1 and CDR2: MNHEY, SVGAGI. This CDR3 is built from 12 residues. V lost 2 bases and J 5 bases, leaving 6 bases between the germline ends. The CDR3 region is CASSYGAETQYF. CDR3 DNA sequence: TGTGCCAGCAGTTACGGGGCGGAGACCCAGTACTTC.

DNA for the CDR3: TGTGCCAGCAGCTTGGGGGTCCCCGGGGAGCTGTTTTTT. It encodes CASSLGVPGELFF. The chain has TRBV5-6 and TRBJ2-2; no clear D. Trimming cost V 0 bases and J 6 bases, with 6 bases left between them. Germline V gene lookup returns CDR1 SGHDT and CDR2 YYEEEE. CDR3 size: 13 residues. Full variable domain (rest looked up from reference TRBV5-6 and TRBJ2-2): DAGVTQSPTHLIKTRGQQVTLRCSPKSGHDTVSWYQQALGQGPQFIFQYYEEEERQRGNFPDRFSGHQFPNYSSELNVNALLLGDSALYLCASSLGVPGELFFGEGSRLTVL.

This chain uses TRBV29-1 with TRBJ2-3, with 8 bases matching TRBD2. The CDR3 length is 14 residues. Germline V CDR1 and CDR2: SQVTM, ANQGSEA. DNA of the CDR3: TGCAGTGCCGGGGGGGCAGGGGGCACAGATACGCAGTATTTT. It yields the protein CSAGGAGGTDTQYF.

The genes are TRBV9 and TRBJ2-2, with no clear D. Deletions cut 0 bases from V and 6 bases from J, with 12 bases between. The CDR3 spans 15 residues. Germline V gives CDR1 SGDLS, CDR2 YYNGEE. The CDR3 bases are TGTGCCAGCAGCGTAGATCTAGAGTTAGCCGGGGAGCTGTTTTTT. Its translation: CASSVDLELAGELFF. Full variable domain (missing parts from reference TRBV9 and TRBJ2-2): DSGVTQTPKHLITATGQRVTLRCSPRSGDLSVYWYQQSLDQGLQFLIQYYNGEERAKGNILERFSAQQFPDLHSELNLSSLELGDSALYFCASSVDLELAGELFFGEGSRLTVL.

V gene TRBV9 combines with J gene TRBJ2-3; D possibly uses TRBD1 or TRBD2 (6 bases each). Looked up from germline, CDR1 is SGDLS and CDR2 is YYNGEE. The CDR3 consists of 16 residues. The V end lost 7 bases, the J end lost 6 bases, and 24 bases lay between the germline ends. CDR3 bases: TGTGCCAGCGACGGGGGCGGCGGAACCGCTGGGGATACGCAGTATTTT. Translation: CASDGGGGTAGDTQYF.

The chain is built from TRBV4-2 and TRBJ2-7; D is unresolved. CDR1 and CDR2 (germline): LGHNA, YNFKEQ. The CDR3 contains 11 residues. The V end lost 0 bases, the J end lost 3 bases, and 0 bases lay between the germline ends. In DNA, the CDR3 is TGTGCCAGCAGCCAAGACTACGAGCAGTACTTC. Protein product: CASSQDYEQYF.

The chain employs TRBV9 and TRBJ1-6, with 9 bases lining up with TRBD1. Trimming took 4 bases from V and 7 from J; bases not matched to a gene: 9. The CDR3 spans 16 residues. CDR1 and CDR2 from the germline V gene are SGDLS and YYNGEE. The CDR3 region has the DNA TGTGCCAGCAGCCACTCCCGGACAGGGGCAAATTCACCCCTCCACTTT. Translation gives CASSHSRTGANSPLHF.

V is TRBV7-9 and J is TRBJ2-3; weak D call: TRBD2 (6 bases). The germline V gene encodes CDR1 SEHNR and CDR2 FQNEAQ (reference sequence). The CDR3 is 17 amino acids. Deletions cut 9 bases from V and 2 bases from J, with 24 bases between. For the CDR3, the DNA is TGTGCCAGTAAACTCCTCTGGGGGGAAACCAACACAGATACGCAGTATTTT. Protein sequence: CASKLLWGETNTDTQYF.

The rearrangement links TRBV2 to TRBJ2-5; D is perhaps TRBD2 (5 bases). The CDR3 runs to 14 residues. Trimming pared 8 bases from V and 0 bases from J, leaving 13 bases between. Germline CDR1 and CDR2: SNHLY and FYNNEI. The DNA of the CDR3 is TGTGCCAGCTTTCCGGGAAAGTACCAAGAGACCCAGTACTTC. Translated, it gives CASFPGKYQETQYF.

The chain couples TRBV6-5 to TRBJ2-3; 7 bases line up with TRBD2. This CDR3 contains 15 residues. Germline trimming cut 0 bases from V and 7 bases from J; bases unmatched to any gene: 7. The germline CDR1 and CDR2 sequences are MNHEY and SVGAGI. The CDR3 region is CASSYSGDGGNTQYF. The CDR3 DNA reads as TGTGCCAGCAGTTACTCGGGGGACGGGGGGAATACGCAGTATTTT.

This chain connects TRBV5-4 to TRBJ2-1; tentatively, D is TRBD1 (6 bases). The CDR3 totals 16 residues. Germline V lookup: CDR1 SGHNT, CDR2 YYREEE (reference sequence). V lost 2 bases and J 6 bases, leaving 18 bases between the germline ends. DNA for the CDR3: TGTGCCAGCAGCTTACTCACGGGACACCTTATCAATGAGCAGTTCTTC. Translating it yields CASSLLTGHLINEQFF.

This rearrangement joins TRBV6-1 to TRBJ1-1; no firm D call. From germline, CDR1 is MNHNS and CDR2 SASEGT. V was shortened by 10 bases and J by 2 bases, with 14 bases between the two germline ends. The CDR3 is made up of 13 amino acids. DNA for the CDR3: TGTGCCACCCAATCGGACTTTAACACTGAAGCTTTCTTT. Protein: CATQSDFNTEAFF.

The chain couples TRBV30 to TRBJ2-7, with 10 bases matching TRBD2. Looked up from germline, CDR1 is GTSNPN and CDR2 is SVGIG (reference sequence). CDR3 length: 17 amino acids. The J segment lost 0 bases and the V segment lost 3 bases, leaving 11 bases of the junction unmatched. CDR3 coding DNA: TGTGCCTGGAGGTCTAGCGGGGGAGGGTGGGTCTCCTACGAGCAGTACTTC. Protein sequence: CAWRSSGGGWVSYEQYF.

The chain couples TRBV4-1 to TRBJ1-2, with a possible D match to TRBD1 (5 bases). V dropped 0 bases and J dropped 2 bases, with 7 bases sitting between them. Per the germline V gene, CDR1 is MGHRA and CDR2 is YSYEKL. The CDR3 has 14 amino acids. In DNA form, the CDR3 reads TGCGCCAGCAGCCAAGAACAGGTCAACTATGGCTACACCTTC. It yields the protein CASSQEQVNYGYTF.

The V gene is TRBV2, the J gene TRBJ1-2; no definite D call. The V end lost 0 bases, the J end lost 7 bases, and 15 bases lay between the germline ends. The germline CDR1 and CDR2 sequences are SNHLY and FYNNEI. The CDR3 contains 15 residues. The CDR3 DNA is TGTGCCAGCAGTGAAGCTTCGGGCAGTCTTGGTGGCTACACCTTC. Translating gives CASSEASGSLGGYTF. Variable domain in full (rest from reference TRBV2 and TRBJ1-2): EPEVTQTPSHQVTQMGQEVILRCVPISNHLYFYWYRQILGQKVEFLVSFYNNEISEKSEIFDDQFSVERPDGSNFTLKIRSTKLEDSAMYFCASSEASGSLGGYTFGSGTRLTVV.

J is TRBJ1-5 and V is TRBV28, with unresolved D. The CDR3 extends over 15 amino acids. V lost 3 bases, J lost 4 bases, and 13 bases lay in between. CDR1 MDHEN and CDR2 SYDVKM come from the germline V gene. CDR3: CASSLNIMLNQPQHF. Here the CDR3 DNA reads TGTGCCAGCAGTTTGAACATTATGTTGAATCAGCCCCAGCATTTT.

V and J are TRBV27 and TRBJ1-5; no clear D gene. Trimming took off 2 bases at V and 1 base at J, with 12 bases between the two ends. CDR3 size: 16 residues. Looked up from germline, CDR1 is MNHEY and CDR2 is SMNVEV (reference sequence). For the CDR3, the DNA is TGTGCCAGCAGTTTAGCGGGTCTCCTAAGCAATCAGCCCCAGCATTTT. It codes for CASSLAGLLSNQPQHF.

The rearrangement joins TRBV28 to TRBJ2-1; 7 bases align to TRBD2. Germline CDR1 and CDR2: MDHEN and SYDVKM. Trimming removed 2 bases from V and 12 bases from J; junction bases left unmatched: 13. The CDR3 is 15 residues long. CDR3 loop: CASSLTASGGSGQFF. CDR3 nucleotide sequence: TGTGCCAGCAGTTTAACGGCTAGCGGTGGGTCGGGGCAGTTCTTC.

This clone has only one observation. The chain carries TRBV30 and TRBJ1-2; no reliable D call. Germline lookup yields CDR1 GTSNPN and CDR2 SVGIG (reference sequence). Trimming left V 2 bases short and J 5 bases short, with 18 bases between. This CDR3 has 15 amino acids. This CDR3 is CAWSLAEPPFYGYTF. Here the CDR3 DNA reads TGTGCCTGGAGTCTGGCAGAGCCGCCCTTTTATGGCTACACCTTC.